The entry that follows covers one TCR beta chain sequence. This entry comes from a study of blood T cell repertoires in COVID-19. About the study: T cells, B-cell-depleted T cells, or PBMCs supplied cDNA or gDNA.

Participants were aged 18 to 89 years from around 24 US areas. Recovery among Cohort 3 donors was established by two negative PCRs, clearance, or symptom resolution. In the original workflow: From reference gene primer amplification, estimates of nucleated cell counts were derived. Clones were read by immunoSEQ multiplex PCR, and TCRdb kept only the in-frame ones, dropping some. V, J and clone size are those of that table, while D and trimming were read from the DNA. The top ten clones hold roughly 2.6% of a sample with under 350,000 clones, 90% of them seen once. The receptor comes from a man aged 55 to 70 who had recovered from COVID-19. The sample comprised PBMCs or T cells enriched from blood (not recorded which).

The CDR3 nucleotides are TGCGCCAGCAGCTTGACGACAGGGACGAATTCACCCCTCCACTTT. The encoded protein is CASSLTTGTNSPLHF. The gene calls are TRBV5-1 and TRBJ1-6, with 7 bases aligning to TRBD1. Germline V lookup: CDR1 SGHRS, CDR2 YFSETQ. V shed 1 base, J shed 7 bases, and the junction held 5 bases outside the gene matches. The CDR3 is made up of 15 amino acids.